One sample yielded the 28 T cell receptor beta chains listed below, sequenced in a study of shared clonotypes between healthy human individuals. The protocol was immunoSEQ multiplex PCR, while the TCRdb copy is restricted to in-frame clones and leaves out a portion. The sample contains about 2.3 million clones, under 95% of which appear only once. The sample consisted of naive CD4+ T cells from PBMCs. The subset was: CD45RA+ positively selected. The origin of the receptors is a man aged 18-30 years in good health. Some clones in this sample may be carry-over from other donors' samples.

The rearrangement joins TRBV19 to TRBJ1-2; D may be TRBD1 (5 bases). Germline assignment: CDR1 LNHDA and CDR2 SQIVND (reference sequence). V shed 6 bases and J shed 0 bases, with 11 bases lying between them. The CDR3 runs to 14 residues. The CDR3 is CASRPTEANYGYTF. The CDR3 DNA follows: TGTGCCAGTAGACCGACAGAAGCTAACTATGGCTACACCTTC.

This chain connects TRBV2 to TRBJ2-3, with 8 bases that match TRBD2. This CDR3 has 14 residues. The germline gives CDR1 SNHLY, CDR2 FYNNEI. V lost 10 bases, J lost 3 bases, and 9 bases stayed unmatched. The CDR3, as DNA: TGTGCCACGGGGGGGCGGGAAGGGACAGATACGCAGTATTTT. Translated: CATGGREGTDTQYF. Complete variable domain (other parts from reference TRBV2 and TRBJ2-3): EPEVTQTPSHQVTQMGQEVILRCVPISNHLYFYWYRQILGQKVEFLVSFYNNEISEKSEIFDDQFSVERPDGSNFTLKIRSTKLEDSAMYFCATGGREGTDTQYFGPGTRLTVL.

For the CDR3, the DNA is TGTGCCAGCAGCGCCCACAGGACAGCCTCCTATGGCTACACCTTC. Protein: CASSAHRTASYGYTF. V gene TRBV9 combines with J gene TRBJ1-2; D might be TRBD1 (6 bases). The V and J ends lost 3 bases and 4 bases respectively, with 16 bases between them. The germline CDR1 and CDR2 sequences are SGDLS and YYNGEE. This CDR3 has 15 amino acids.

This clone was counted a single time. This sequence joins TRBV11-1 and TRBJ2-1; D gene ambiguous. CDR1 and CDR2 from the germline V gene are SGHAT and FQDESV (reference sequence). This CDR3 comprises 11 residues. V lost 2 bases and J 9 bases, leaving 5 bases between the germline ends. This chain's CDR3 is CASSLLAEQFF. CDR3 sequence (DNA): TGTGCCAGCAGCTTATTAGCTGAGCAGTTCTTC.

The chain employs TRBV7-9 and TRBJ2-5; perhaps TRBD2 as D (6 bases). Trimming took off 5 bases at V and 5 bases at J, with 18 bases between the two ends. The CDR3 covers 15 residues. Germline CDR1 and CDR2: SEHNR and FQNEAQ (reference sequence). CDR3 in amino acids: CASSPWEDLRETQYF. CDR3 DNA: TGTGCCAGCAGCCCTTGGGAGGACCTACGGGAGACCCAGTACTTC.

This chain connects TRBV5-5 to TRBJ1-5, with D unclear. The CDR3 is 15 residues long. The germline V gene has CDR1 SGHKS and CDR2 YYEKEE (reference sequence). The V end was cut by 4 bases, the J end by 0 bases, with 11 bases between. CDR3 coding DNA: TGTGCCAGCAGCCCCGGGAGTAATAGCAATCAGCCCCAGCATTTT. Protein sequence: CASSPGSNSNQPQHF.

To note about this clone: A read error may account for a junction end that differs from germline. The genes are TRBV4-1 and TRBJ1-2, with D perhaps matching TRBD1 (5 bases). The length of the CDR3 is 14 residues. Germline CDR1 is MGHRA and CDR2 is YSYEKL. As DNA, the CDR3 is TGCGCCAGCAGCTATGGGGGGACTAAGTATGGCTACACCTTC. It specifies CASSYGGTKYGYTF.

The CDR3 reads CASSIAGTSGYEQYF. CDR3 in DNA: TGTGCCAGCTCAATCGCAGGGACTAGCGGCTACGAGCAGTACTTC. The V call is TRBV18, the J call TRBJ2-7; 11 nucleotides agree with TRBD2. Germline CDR1 reads KGHSH; CDR2 reads LQKENI. V lost 5 bases, J lost 3 bases, and 6 bases stayed unmatched. The CDR3 sequence is 15 residues long.

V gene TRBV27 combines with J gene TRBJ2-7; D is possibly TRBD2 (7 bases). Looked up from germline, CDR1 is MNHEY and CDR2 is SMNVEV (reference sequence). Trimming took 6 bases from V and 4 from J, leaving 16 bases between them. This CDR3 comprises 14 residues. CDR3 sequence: CASSGPRGGYEQYF. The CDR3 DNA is TGTGCCAGCAGCGGTCCAAGGGGGGGTTACGAGCAGTACTTC.

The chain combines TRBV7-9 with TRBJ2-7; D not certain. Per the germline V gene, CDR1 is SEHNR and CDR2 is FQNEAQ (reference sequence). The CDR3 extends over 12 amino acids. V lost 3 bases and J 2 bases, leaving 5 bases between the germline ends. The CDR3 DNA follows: TGTGCCAGCAGCTTTGCCACCTACGAGCAGTACTTC. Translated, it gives CASSFATYEQYF. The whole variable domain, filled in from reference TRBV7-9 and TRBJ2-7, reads DTGVSQNPRHKITKRGQNVTFRCDPISEHNRLYWYRQTLGQGPEFLTYFQNEAQLEKSRLLSDRFSAERPKGSFSTLEIQRTEQGDSAMYLCASSFATYEQYFGPGTRLTVT.

The CDR3 region has the DNA TGCGCCAGCAGCCCCCTGGGACAGGCCTTTAGCAATCAGCCCCAGCATTTT. Protein: CASSPLGQAFSNQPQHF. The chain recombines TRBV4-1 with TRBJ1-5; 8 bases align to TRBD1. This CDR3 is 17 amino acids long. Germline assignment: CDR1 MGHRA and CDR2 YSYEKL. V lost 4 bases to trimming and J lost 0 bases; unmatched junction nucleotides: 8.

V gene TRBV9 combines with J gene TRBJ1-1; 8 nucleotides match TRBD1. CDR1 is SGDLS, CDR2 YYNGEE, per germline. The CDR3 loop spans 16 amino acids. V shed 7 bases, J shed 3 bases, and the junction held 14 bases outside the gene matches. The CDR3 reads CASAVRDRSVDTEAFF. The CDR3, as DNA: TGTGCCAGCGCCGTCCGGGACAGGTCTGTGGACACTGAAGCTTTCTTT. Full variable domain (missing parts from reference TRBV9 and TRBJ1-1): DSGVTQTPKHLITATGQRVTLRCSPRSGDLSVYWYQQSLDQGLQFLIQYYNGEERAKGNILERFSAQQFPDLHSELNLSSLELGDSALYFCASAVRDRSVDTEAFFGQGTRLTVV.

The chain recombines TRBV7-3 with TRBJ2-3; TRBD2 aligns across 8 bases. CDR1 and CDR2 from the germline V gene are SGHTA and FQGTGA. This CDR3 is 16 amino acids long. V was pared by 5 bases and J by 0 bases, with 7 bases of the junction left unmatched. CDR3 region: CASSPGRGASTDTQYF. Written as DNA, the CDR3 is TGTGCCAGCAGCCCCGGGCGGGGGGCTAGCACAGATACGCAGTATTTT.

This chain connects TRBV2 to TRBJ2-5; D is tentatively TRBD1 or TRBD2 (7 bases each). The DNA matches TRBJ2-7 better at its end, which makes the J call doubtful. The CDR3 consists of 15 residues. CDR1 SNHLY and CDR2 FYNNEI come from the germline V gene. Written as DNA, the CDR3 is TGTGCCAGCGCCGACCGGGGAGGGGGCTGGCACGAGCAGTACTTC. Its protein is CASADRGGGWHEQYF.

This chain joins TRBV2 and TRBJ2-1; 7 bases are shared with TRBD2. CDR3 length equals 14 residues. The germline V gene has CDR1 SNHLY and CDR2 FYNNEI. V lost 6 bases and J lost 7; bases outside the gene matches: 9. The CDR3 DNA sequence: TGTGCCAGCAGCCTCACCTTTAGCGGGAATGAGCAGTTCTTC. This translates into CASSLTFSGNEQFF.

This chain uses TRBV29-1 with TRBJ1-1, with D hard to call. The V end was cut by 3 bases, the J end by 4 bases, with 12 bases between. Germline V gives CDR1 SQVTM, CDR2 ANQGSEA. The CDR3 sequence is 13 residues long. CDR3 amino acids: CSVEPLLSTEAFF. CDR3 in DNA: TGCAGCGTTGAGCCCCTATTGAGCACTGAAGCTTTCTTT.

The DNA of the CDR3 is TGTGCCAGCAGCTCAAGACCGGTCCTTGACTACACCTTC. Protein sequence: CASSSRPVLDYTF. V gene TRBV7-8 combines with J gene TRBJ1-2; D is unclear. CDR1 and CDR2 from the germline V gene are SGHVS and FQNEAQ. V gave up 4 bases and J gave up 10 bases, with 16 bases separating them. The CDR3 is made up of 13 amino acids. The full variable domain, rest sourced from reference TRBV7-8 and TRBJ1-2, is GAGVSQSPRYKVAKRGQDVALRCDPISGHVSLFWYQQALGQGPEFLTYFQNEAQLDKSGLPSDRFFAERPEGSVSTLKIQRTQQEDSAVYLCASSSRPVLDYTFGSGTRLTVV.

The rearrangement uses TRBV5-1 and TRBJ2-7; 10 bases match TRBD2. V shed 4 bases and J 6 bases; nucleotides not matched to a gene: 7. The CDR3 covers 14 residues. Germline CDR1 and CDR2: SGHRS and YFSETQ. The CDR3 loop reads CASSTPSGSPEQYF. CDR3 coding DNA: TGCGCCAGCAGCACGCCTAGCGGGAGCCCCGAGCAGTACTTC.

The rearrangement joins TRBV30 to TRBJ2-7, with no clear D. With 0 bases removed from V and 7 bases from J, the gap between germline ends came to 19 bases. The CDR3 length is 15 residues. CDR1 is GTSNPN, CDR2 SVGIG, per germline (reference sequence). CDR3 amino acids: CAWSVTILGLLEQYF. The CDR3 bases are TGTGCCTGGAGTGTAACTATCCTGGGGTTGTTGGAGCAGTACTTC.

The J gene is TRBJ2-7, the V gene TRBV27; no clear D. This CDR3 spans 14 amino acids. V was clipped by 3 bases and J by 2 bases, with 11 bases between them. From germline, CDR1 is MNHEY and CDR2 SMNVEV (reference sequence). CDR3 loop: CASSFADGAYEQYF. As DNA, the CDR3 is TGTGCCAGCAGTTTCGCTGACGGAGCCTACGAGCAGTACTTC.

This chain's CDR3 is CASRRAGTDYGYTF. In DNA form, the CDR3 reads TGTGCCAGCAGGCGCGCCGGGACCGACTATGGCTACACCTTC. The chain is built from TRBV28 and TRBJ1-2, with D perhaps matching TRBD1 (5 bases). Germline V lookup: CDR1 MDHEN, CDR2 SYDVKM. CDR3 size: 14 residues. V lost 6 bases and J lost 3, with 14 bases in between.

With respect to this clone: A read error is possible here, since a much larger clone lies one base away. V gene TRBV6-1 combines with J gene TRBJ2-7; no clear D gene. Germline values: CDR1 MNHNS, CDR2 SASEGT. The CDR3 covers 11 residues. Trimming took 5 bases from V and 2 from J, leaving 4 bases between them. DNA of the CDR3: TGTGCCAGCAGTTACCCCTACGAGCAGTACTTC. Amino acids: CASSYPYEQYF.

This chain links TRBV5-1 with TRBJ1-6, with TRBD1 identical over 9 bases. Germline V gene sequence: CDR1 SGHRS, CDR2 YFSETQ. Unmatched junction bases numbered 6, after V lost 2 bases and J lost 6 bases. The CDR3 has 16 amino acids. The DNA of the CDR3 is TGCGCCAGCAGCTTACAGGGGGCCCTGGCTAATTCACCCCTCCACTTT. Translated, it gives CASSLQGALANSPLHF.

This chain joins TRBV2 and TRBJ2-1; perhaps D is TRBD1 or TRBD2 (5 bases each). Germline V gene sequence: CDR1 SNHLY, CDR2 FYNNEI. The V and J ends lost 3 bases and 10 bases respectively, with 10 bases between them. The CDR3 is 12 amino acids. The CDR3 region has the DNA TGTGCCAGCAGTGAGGGACGGACCGAGCAGTTCTTC. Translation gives CASSEGRTEQFF.

CDR3 DNA sequence: TGTGCCAGCAGCTTTAGCCGGAACAGGGCCTACGAGCAGTACTTC. The encoded protein is CASSFSRNRAYEQYF. The J gene is TRBJ2-7, the V gene TRBV7-8, with D tentatively TRBD1 (6 bases). The CDR3 covers 15 residues. The V gene's germline CDR1 is SGHVS and CDR2 FQNEAQ. Trimming took off 3 bases at V and 2 bases at J, with 14 bases between the two ends. The variable domain in full, completed from reference TRBV7-8 and TRBJ2-7, reads GAGVSQSPRYKVAKRGQDVALRCDPISGHVSLFWYQQALGQGPEFLTYFQNEAQLDKSGLPSDRFFAERPEGSVSTLKIQRTQQEDSAVYLCASSFSRNRAYEQYFGPGTRLTVT.

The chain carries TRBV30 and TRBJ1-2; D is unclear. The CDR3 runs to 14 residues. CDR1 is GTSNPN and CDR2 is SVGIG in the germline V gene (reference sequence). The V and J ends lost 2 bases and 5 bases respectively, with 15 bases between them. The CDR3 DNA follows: TGTGCCTGGAGTAAACAGCTCTCTGGGTATGGCTACACCTTC. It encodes CAWSKQLSGYGYTF. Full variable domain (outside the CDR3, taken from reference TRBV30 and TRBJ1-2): SQTIHQWPATLVQPVGSPLSLECTVEGTSNPNLYWYRQAAGRGLQLLFYSVGIGQISSEVPQNLSASRPQDRQFILSSKKLLLSDSGFYLCAWSKQLSGYGYTFGSGTRLTVV.

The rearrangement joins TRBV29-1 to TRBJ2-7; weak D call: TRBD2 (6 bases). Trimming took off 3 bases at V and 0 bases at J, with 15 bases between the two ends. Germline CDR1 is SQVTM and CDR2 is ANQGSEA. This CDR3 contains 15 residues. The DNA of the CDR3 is TGCAGCGTTGAGGGGGGTGGTGGGAGCTCCTACGAGCAGTACTTC. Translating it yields CSVEGGGGSSYEQYF.

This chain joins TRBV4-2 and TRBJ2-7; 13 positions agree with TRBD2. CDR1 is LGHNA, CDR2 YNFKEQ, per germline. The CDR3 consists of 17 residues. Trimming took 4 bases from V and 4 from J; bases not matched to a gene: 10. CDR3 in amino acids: CASSPRTSGREDYEQYF. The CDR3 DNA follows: TGTGCCAGCAGCCCGAGGACTAGCGGGAGAGAAGATTACGAGCAGTACTTC.